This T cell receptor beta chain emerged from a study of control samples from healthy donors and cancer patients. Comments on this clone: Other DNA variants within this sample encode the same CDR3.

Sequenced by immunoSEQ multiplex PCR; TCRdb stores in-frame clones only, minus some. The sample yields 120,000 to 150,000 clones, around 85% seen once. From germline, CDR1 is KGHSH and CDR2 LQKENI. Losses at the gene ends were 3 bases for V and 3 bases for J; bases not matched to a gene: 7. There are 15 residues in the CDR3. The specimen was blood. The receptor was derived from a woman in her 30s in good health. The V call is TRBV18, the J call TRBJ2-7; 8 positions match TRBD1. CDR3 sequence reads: CASSPGQGGSYEQYF. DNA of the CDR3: TGTGCCAGCTCACCCGGACAGGGTGGGAGCTACGAGCAGTACTTC.